This T cell receptor beta chain came from a study of Graves' ophthalmopathy and Graves' hyperthyroidism. The overall study: There was a collection of peripheral blood at initial diagnosis, before any treatment.

Germline trimming cut 2 bases from V and 3 bases from J; bases unmatched to any gene: 7. Germline V gene lookup returns CDR1 GTSNPN and CDR2 SVGIG (reference sequence). This CDR3 region has 15 residues. From RNA, the CDR3 regions of TCR beta chains were amplified and sequenced. The library came from an HTBI-primed first-round RT-PCR and a second-round multiplex PCR. One entry per CDR3 protein, called by TCRdb with MiXCR from the multiplex PCR reads. Of 680,000 or so distinct CDR3 sequences in the sample, 20% to 25% were seen once. The J gene is TRBJ1-5, the V gene TRBV30; 7 bases are a match to TRBD1. The sample was peripheral blood. This sequence originates from a woman between 18 and 29 years old with stable Graves' hyperthyroidism. Some clones in this sample may be carry-over from other donors' samples. The DNA of the CDR3 is TGTGCCTGGAGTTCTCACAGGGGTTTCAATCAGCCCCAGCATTTT. Translation: CAWSSHRGFNQPQHF.